These 29 T cell receptor beta chains were all obtained from the same sample, sequenced in a study of CD4 T cells in relation to SARS-CoV-2 and coronaviruses. CD4+ T cells from unexposed donors were obtained before the COVID-19 pandemic (2011-2018). Profiling relied on immunoSEQ multiplex PCR, and the TCRdb table lists in-frame clones only, not all of them. The sample includes 60,000 to 80,000 clones, approximately 87% of them seen just once. Sequencing was performed on memory CD4+ T cells from PBMCs. Every receptor here comes from a human donor in good health.

The rearrangement joins TRBV5-1 to TRBJ2-1; TRBD1 matches 7 bases. V lost 1 base, J lost 6 bases, and 7 bases stayed unmatched. This CDR3 is 15 amino acids long. In germline, CDR1 is SGHRS, CDR2 YFSETQ. The CDR3 loop is CASSLRQGGGNEQFF. In DNA, the CDR3 is TGCGCCAGCAGCTTGCGACAGGGCGGAGGCAATGAGCAGTTCTTC.

CDR3 loop: CASSGQGNGNTIYF. The CDR3 coding sequence is TGTGCCAGCAGTGGACAGGGTAATGGAAACACCATATATTTT. This chain links TRBV2 with TRBJ1-3; 7 positions agree with TRBD1. Germline V gene sequence: CDR1 SNHLY, CDR2 FYNNEI. V shed 4 bases and J 3 bases; nucleotides not matched to a gene: 3. The CDR3 has 14 amino acids.

The chain employs TRBV28 and TRBJ2-7, with a possible D match to TRBD1 (5 bases). This CDR3 region has 14 residues. Germline loops: CDR1 MDHEN, CDR2 SYDVKM. V lost 6 bases and J lost 3, with 15 bases in between. The DNA of the CDR3 is TGTGCCAGCAGGCCACACTTACAGGACTACGAGCAGTACTTC. This gives the protein CASRPHLQDYEQYF. Looking up the rest from reference TRBV28 and TRBJ2-7 gives the full variable domain: DVKVTQSSRYLVKRTGEKVFLECVQDMDHENMFWYRQDPGLGLRLIYFSYDVKMKEKGDIPEGYSVSREKKERFSLILESASTNQTSMYLCASRPHLQDYEQYFGPGTRLTVT.

This clone occurred once. The chain combines TRBV6-1 with TRBJ2-7; a weak D match, TRBD2 (7 bases). The CDR3 runs to 15 residues. Germline V lookup: CDR1 MNHNS, CDR2 SASEGT. Trimming removed 0 bases from V and 5 bases from J, with 14 bases in between. The CDR3 DNA reads as TGTGCCAGCAGTGAAGCGGGGGGGGGCTGGAACGAGCAGTACTTC. It translates to CASSEAGGGWNEQYF.

On this clone: A junction end diverges from the germline sequence, so it may reflect a read error. This chain joins TRBV7-7 and TRBJ2-2, with D maybe TRBD1 (8 bases). Germline CDR1 is SSHAT and CDR2 is FNYEAQ (reference sequence). The CDR3 extends over 15 amino acids. In DNA form, the CDR3 reads TGTGCTAGCAGCCGCGGGGGCAGGGGGCCCGGGGAGCTGTTTTTT. As protein: CASSRGGRGPGELFF.

V and J are TRBV30 and TRBJ2-7, with 8 bases aligning to TRBD1. Germline CDR1 reads GTSNPN; CDR2 reads SVGIG (reference sequence). This CDR3 is 13 amino acids long. The V gene end was trimmed by 6 bases and the J gene end by 3 bases; junction bases not matched to a gene: 7. CDR3 amino acids: CACRTGLHYEQYF. The DNA for the CDR3 is TGTGCCTGCCGGACAGGGCTCCACTACGAGCAGTACTTC.

This chain joins TRBV5-8 and TRBJ2-5; D perhaps matches TRBD1 (6 bases). The CDR3 runs 14 residues. The germline V gene encodes CDR1 SGHTS and CDR2 YDEGEE. V dropped 4 bases and J dropped 2 bases, with 12 bases sitting between them. The CDR3 bases are TGTGCCAGCAGCCCACGGACAGAACAAGAGACCCAGTACTTC. Protein sequence: CASSPRTEQETQYF.

V is TRBV5-4 and J is TRBJ1-3; 7 bases are shared with TRBD1. From germline, CDR1 is SGHNT and CDR2 YYREEE (reference sequence). The ends lost 2 bases at V and 3 bases at J; junction bases unmatched: 8. This CDR3 region has 16 residues. The CDR3: CASSLAQGIGGNTIYF. The CDR3 DNA reads TGTGCCAGCAGCTTAGCACAGGGGATAGGTGGAAACACCATATATTTT.

This rearrangement joins TRBV6-5 to TRBJ2-7, with D maybe TRBD2 (5 bases). The V gene lost 6 bases and the J gene lost 3 bases, with 12 bases spanning the gap. CDR3 length: 13 amino acids. Per germline, CDR1 MNHEY and CDR2 SVGAGI. CDR3 coding DNA: TGTGCCAGCAGCCGGGGATGGGTCTACGAGCAGTACTTC. Its protein product is CASSRGWVYEQYF.

The V and J genes are TRBV10-3 and TRBJ1-1; 12 nucleotides align to TRBD1. CDR3 length equals 14 residues. The V gene end was trimmed by 6 bases and the J gene end by 6 bases; junction bases not matched to a gene: 5. Per the germline V gene, CDR1 is ENHRY and CDR2 is SYGVKD. CDR3 sequence reads: CAIRGQGANPEAFF. The CDR3 bases are TGTGCCATCAGGGGACAGGGGGCTAACCCTGAAGCTTTCTTT.

V and J are TRBV11-3 and TRBJ2-7; D is possibly TRBD2 (6 bases). This CDR3 contains 13 residues. Trimming took 5 bases from V and 0 from J, leaving 8 bases between them. Germline CDR1 and CDR2: SGHNT and YENEEA. CDR3 nucleotide sequence: TGTGCCAGCAGCCGGGGGTTCTCCTACGAGCAGTACTTC. It yields the protein CASSRGFSYEQYF.

The V gene is TRBV7-9, the J gene TRBJ2-2, with D uncertain. CDR1 and CDR2 (germline): SEHNR, FQNEAQ (reference sequence). The CDR3 loop spans 13 amino acids. Between the trimmed V and J ends, which lost 3 bases and 7 bases, there was a span of 9 bases. DNA for the CDR3: TGTGCCAGCAGCTTGGCCGAATACGGGGAGCTGTTTTTT. The encoded protein is CASSLAEYGELFF.

The chain has TRBV28 and TRBJ1-4, with 8 bases aligning to TRBD1. The CDR3 sequence is 14 residues long. Per germline, CDR1 MDHEN and CDR2 SYDVKM. Trimming cost V 4 bases and J 8 bases; bases outside gene matches: 6. In DNA, the CDR3 is TGTGCCAGCAGTTCAGGGGGCGTAATAGAAAAACTGTTTTTT. Translating it yields CASSSGGVIEKLFF. The whole variable domain, remainder taken from reference TRBV28 and TRBJ1-4, is DVKVTQSSRYLVKRTGEKVFLECVQDMDHENMFWYRQDPGLGLRLIYFSYDVKMKEKGDIPEGYSVSREKKERFSLILESASTNQTSMYLCASSSGGVIEKLFFGSGTQLSVL.

The chain recombines TRBV15 with TRBJ1-2; a possible D gene is TRBD1 (6 bases). This CDR3 has 14 residues. The germline V gene has CDR1 LNHNV and CDR2 YYDKDF (reference sequence). Trimming removed 0 bases from V and 8 bases from J, with 13 bases in between. CDR3 region: CATSRDGVGGGYTF. The CDR3 coding sequence is TGTGCCACCAGCAGAGATGGCGTAGGGGGGGGCTACACCTTC.

This clone was seen only once. The chain joins TRBV9 to TRBJ2-1, with D possibly TRBD2 on 5 matching bases. Per the germline V gene, CDR1 is SGDLS and CDR2 is YYNGEE. Trimming took 4 bases from V and 3 from J, leaving 14 bases between them. This CDR3 has 15 residues. The CDR3: CASSQTVGDYNEQFF. The CDR3 bases are TGTGCCAGCAGCCAAACCGTGGGAGACTACAATGAGCAGTTCTTC.

CDR3 loop: CASSVGQGSSGANVLTF. CDR3 coding DNA: TGTGCCAGCAGTGTAGGACAGGGGAGCTCTGGGGCCAACGTCCTGACTTTC. V and J are TRBV25-1 and TRBJ2-6, with 9 bases matching TRBD1. Unmatched junction bases numbered 4, after V lost 4 bases and J lost 0 bases. The germline V gene encodes CDR1 MGHDK and CDR2 SYGVNS. The CDR3 consists of 17 residues. Complete variable domain (other parts from reference TRBV25-1 and TRBJ2-6): EADIYQTPRYLVIGTGKKITLECSQTMGHDKMYWYQQDPGMELHLIHYSYGVNSTEKGDLSSESTVSRIRTEHFPLTLESARPSHTSQYLCASSVGQGSSGANVLTFGAGSRLTVL.

The chain has TRBV19 and TRBJ1-2; 7 bases match TRBD1. This CDR3 has 15 residues. V shed 4 bases, J shed 6 bases, and the junction held 11 bases outside the gene matches. Looked up from germline, CDR1 is LNHDA and CDR2 is SQIVND (reference sequence). The CDR3 is CASSREQGTRNGYTF. The CDR3 DNA is TGTGCCAGTAGTAGGGAACAGGGGACGCGAAATGGCTACACCTTC.

V usage is TRBV6-4 and J usage is TRBJ2-1; D gene unclear. The CDR3 sequence is 17 residues long. V dropped 3 bases and J dropped 3 bases, with 18 bases sitting between them. The germline V gene has CDR1 MRHNA and CDR2 SNTAGT. The CDR3 bases are TGTGCCAGCAGTGATCACCGGCCGCCCCCCAACTACAATGAGCAGTTCTTC. It translates to CASSDHRPPPNYNEQFF.

V and J are TRBV30 and TRBJ1-5; perhaps TRBD1 as D (5 bases). The CDR3 consists of 12 residues. Germline CDR1 and CDR2: GTSNPN and SVGIG (reference sequence). Trimming removed 3 bases from V and 8 bases from J, with 11 bases in between. CDR3 in amino acids: CAWSGGVEPQHF. CDR3 coding DNA: TGTGCCTGGAGCGGAGGGGTAGAGCCCCAGCATTTT.

A few counts support this clone. V gene TRBV10-3 combines with J gene TRBJ1-2; D gene unclear. This CDR3 contains 17 residues. The ends were cut back, 0 bases at V and 5 bases at J, with 19 bases in the middle. Germline CDR1 ENHRY, CDR2 SYGVKD. CDR3 nucleotide sequence: TGTGCCATCAGTGAGTCGCCCCGGCCAGCCGCCGGGTATGGCTACACCTTC. It codes for CAISESPRPAAGYGYTF.

This clone was seen just once. The V and J genes are TRBV7-9 and TRBJ1-6, with D unresolved. Germline CDR1 and CDR2: SEHNR and FQNEAQ (reference sequence). This CDR3 spans 15 amino acids. V dropped 1 base and J dropped 9 bases, with 13 bases sitting between them. The DNA for the CDR3 is TGTGCCAGCAGCTTAGGAGGTGCCGCGGTTTCACCCCTCCACTTT. Protein sequence: CASSLGGAAVSPLHF.

The chain has TRBV6-5 and TRBJ2-2, with 8 nucleotides matching TRBD2. Germline V gives CDR1 MNHEY, CDR2 SVGAGI. The V and J ends lost 7 bases and 1 base, in that order; junction bases with no gene match: 2. This CDR3 has 14 amino acids. The CDR3 is CASTLAGNTGELFF. For the CDR3, the DNA is TGTGCCAGCACCCTAGCGGGGAACACCGGGGAGCTGTTTTTT.

This clone has only one observation. The CDR3 sequence: CASSIGSGANYGYTF. CDR3 nucleotide sequence: TGTGCCAGTAGTATAGGTTCAGGGGCAAACTATGGCTACACCTTC. The chain employs TRBV19 and TRBJ1-2, with D tentatively TRBD1 (6 bases). The germline V gene has CDR1 LNHDA and CDR2 SQIVND (reference sequence). Trimming took 1 base from V and 2 from J, leaving 11 bases between them. The CDR3 is 15 residues long.

The rearrangement links TRBV4-2 to TRBJ2-3; the match to TRBD2 covers 9 bases. The V segment lost 1 base and the J segment 2 bases; nucleotides outside the gene matches: 7. This CDR3 region has 17 residues. Germline assignment: CDR1 LGHNA and CDR2 YNFKEQ. CDR3 amino acids: CASSQGVRGRDTDTQYF. The CDR3 bases are TGTGCCAGCAGCCAAGGGGTCCGCGGGAGGGACACAGATACGCAGTATTTT.

J is TRBJ2-2 and V is TRBV7-9, with 12 bases aligning to TRBD2. Germline CDR1 and CDR2: SEHNR and FQNEAQ (reference sequence). With V trimmed by 5 bases and J by 7 bases, 8 bases remained unmatched. The length of the CDR3 is 16 residues. The CDR3 DNA reads TGTGCCAGCAGCATCCTAGCGGGAGGGCCGGGCGGGGAGCTGTTTTTT. This encodes CASSILAGGPGGELFF.

The chain combines TRBV5-4 with TRBJ2-7; no definite D call. CDR3 length: 14 amino acids. Trimming took off 0 bases at V and 2 bases at J, with 9 bases between the two ends. CDR1 SGHNT and CDR2 YYREEE come from the germline V gene (reference sequence). Written as DNA, the CDR3 is TGTGCCAGCAGCTTGGCCCAGAGGCCCTACGAGCAGTACTTC. Translated: CASSLAQRPYEQYF.

The genes are TRBV2 and TRBJ2-3; D perhaps matches TRBD1 (6 bases). CDR1 and CDR2 (germline): SNHLY, FYNNEI. CDR3 size: 15 residues. V gave up 8 bases and J gave up 2 bases, with 17 bases separating them. The CDR3 nucleotides are TGTGCCAGCGTGGATGTACAGGGCTACACAGATACGCAGTATTTT. This gives the protein CASVDVQGYTDTQYF. Filled out from reference TRBV2 and TRBJ2-3, the complete variable domain reads EPEVTQTPSHQVTQMGQEVILRCVPISNHLYFYWYRQILGQKVEFLVSFYNNEISEKSEIFDDQFSVERPDGSNFTLKIRSTKLEDSAMYFCASVDVQGYTDTQYFGPGTRLTVL.

The rearrangement joins TRBV5-1 to TRBJ1-1; the D is unclear. Germline values: CDR1 SGHRS, CDR2 YFSETQ. The CDR3 is 15 amino acids. V was cut by 3 bases and J by 1 base, with 13 bases left in between. For the CDR3, the DNA is TGCGCCAGCAGCTCCGAAACCACAGAGAACACTGAAGCTTTCTTT. Translating gives CASSSETTENTEAFF. Full variable domain (remainder filled in from reference TRBV5-1 and TRBJ1-1): KAGVTQTPRYLIKTRGQQVTLSCSPISGHRSVSWYQQTPGQGLQFLFEYFSETQRNKGNFPGRFSGRQFSNSRSEMNVSTLELGDSALYLCASSSETTENTEAFFGQGTRLTVV.

The chain is built from TRBV19 and TRBJ1-2; no firm D call. CDR3 length: 12 residues. CDR1 and CDR2 (germline): LNHDA, SQIVND (reference sequence). Trimming pared 4 bases from V and 10 bases from J, leaving 13 bases between. The CDR3 reads CASSTRGIDYTF. The CDR3 DNA reads TGTGCCAGTAGTACACGGGGTATCGACTACACCTTC. The full variable domain, its missing parts supplied by reference TRBV19 and TRBJ1-2, is DGGITQSPKYLFRKEGQNVTLSCEQNLNHDAMYWYRQDPGQGLRLIYYSQIVNDFQKGDIAEGYSVSREKKESFPLTVTSAQKNPTAFYLCASSTRGIDYTFGSGTRLTVV.